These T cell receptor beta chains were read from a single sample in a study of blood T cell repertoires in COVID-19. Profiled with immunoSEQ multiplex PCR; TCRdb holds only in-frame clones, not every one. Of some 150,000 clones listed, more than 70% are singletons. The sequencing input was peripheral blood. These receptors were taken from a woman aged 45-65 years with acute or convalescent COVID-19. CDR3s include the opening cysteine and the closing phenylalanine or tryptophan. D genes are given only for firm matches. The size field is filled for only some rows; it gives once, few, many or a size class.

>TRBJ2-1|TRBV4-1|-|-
CASRDGGNEQFF
TGCGCCAGCAGGGACGGGGGTAATGAGCAGTTCTTC
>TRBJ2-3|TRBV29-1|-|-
CSVETSTDTQYF
TGCAGCGTTGAGACTAGCACAGATACGCAGTATTTT
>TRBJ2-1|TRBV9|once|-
CASSPRRGGEYNEQFF
TGTGCCAGCAGCCCCCGTCGAGGGGGGGAATACAATGAGCAGTTCTTC
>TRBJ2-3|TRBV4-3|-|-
CASSQAIRSTQYF
TGCGCCAGCAGCCAGGCTATACGGAGTACGCAGTATTTT
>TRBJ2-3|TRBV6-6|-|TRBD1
CASSYPSTGGQDTQYF
TGTGCCAGCAGTTACCCCTCGACAGGGGGACAAGATACGCAGTATTTT
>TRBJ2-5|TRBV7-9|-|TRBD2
CASSWGLAGGSETQYF
TGTGCCAGCAGCTGGGGACTAGCGGGGGGCTCAGAGACCCAGTACTTC
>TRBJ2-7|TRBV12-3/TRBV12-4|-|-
CASSPSGYEQYF
TGTGCCAGCTCCCCCTCGGGCTACGAGCAGTACTTC
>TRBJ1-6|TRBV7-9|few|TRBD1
CASSLLTGQGTSPLHF
TGTGCCAGCAGCTTACTTACGGGACAGGGGACCTCACCCCTCCACTTT
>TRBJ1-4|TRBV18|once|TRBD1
CASSPRPGTDDEKLFF
TGTGCCAGCTCACCAAGGCCCGGGACAGATGATGAAAAACTGTTTTTT
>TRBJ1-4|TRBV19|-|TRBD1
CASSIGTGWEKLFF
TGTGCCAGTAGTATCGGGACAGGGTGGGAAAAACTGTTTTTT
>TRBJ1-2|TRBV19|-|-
CASSLESNYGYTF
TGTGCCAGTAGTCTCGAGTCAAACTATGGCTACACCTTC
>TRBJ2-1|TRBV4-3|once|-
CASSQESALLELNEQFF
TGCGCCAGCAGCCAAGAGTCCGCACTACTAGAACTTAATGAGCAGTTCTTC
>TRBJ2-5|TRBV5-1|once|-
CASSQSGTFQETQYF
TGCGCCAGCAGCCAATCCGGGACTTTCCAAGAGACCCAGTACTTC
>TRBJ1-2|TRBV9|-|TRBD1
CASSPQVQGVAYGYTF
TGTGCCAGCAGCCCTCAGGTGCAGGGGGTCGCTTATGGCTACACCTTC
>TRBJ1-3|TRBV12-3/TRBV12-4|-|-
CASSLGNGNTIYF
TGTGCCAGCAGTTTGGGCAATGGAAACACCATATATTTT
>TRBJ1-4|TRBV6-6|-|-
CASSYGGEKLFF
TGTGCCAGCAGTTACGGTGGCGAAAAACTGTTTTTT
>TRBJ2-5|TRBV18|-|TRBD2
CASSRRLAGYVLEETQYF
TGTGCCAGCTCACGTAGACTAGCGGGGTACGTTTTGGAAGAGACCCAGTACTTC
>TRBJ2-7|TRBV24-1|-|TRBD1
CATSEATGDPYEQYF
TGTGCCACCAGTGAGGCGACAGGGGATCCCTACGAGCAGTACTTC
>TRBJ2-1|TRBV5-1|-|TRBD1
CASSGDRNYNEQFF
TGCGCCAGCAGCGGGGACAGGAATTACAATGAGCAGTTCTTC
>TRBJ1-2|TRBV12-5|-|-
CASGTGENYGYTF
TGTGCTAGTGGCACCGGGGAAAACTATGGCTACACCTTC
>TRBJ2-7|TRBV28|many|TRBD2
CASGPSGATQEQYF
TGTGCCAGCGGCCCTAGCGGGGCTACACAAGAGCAGTACTTC
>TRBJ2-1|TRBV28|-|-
CASNTDRKKNEQFF
TGTGCCAGCAATACAGATAGAAAAAAAAATGAGCAGTTCTTC
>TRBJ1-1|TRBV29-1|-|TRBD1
CSVGGQGYTEAFF
TGCAGCGTCGGAGGACAGGGGTACACTGAAGCTTTCTTT
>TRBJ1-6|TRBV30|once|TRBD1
CAWSWTGGNSPLHF
TGTGCCTGGAGTTGGACAGGGGGTAATTCACCCCTCCACTTT
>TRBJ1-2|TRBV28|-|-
CASNELVTYGYTF
TGTGCCAGCAATGAACTTGTTACCTATGGCTACACCTTC
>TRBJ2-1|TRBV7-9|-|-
CASSFAGEYEQFF
TGTGCCAGCAGCTTTGCAGGGGAGTATGAGCAGTTCTTC
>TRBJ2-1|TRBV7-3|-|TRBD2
CASSLNPLPLLAGGHNEQFF
TGTGCCAGCAGCTTAAATCCCTTACCGCTACTAGCGGGGGGGCACAATGAGCAGTTCTTC